The 14 T cell receptor beta chains reported below all come from one sample, sequenced in a study of cytomegalovirus exposure and HLA in healthy donors. The primer mix had 60 Vbeta and 13 Jbeta primers. Produced via immunoSEQ multiplex PCR; TCRdb's table is partial and in-frame only. The sample holds approximately 150,000 clones, 70% to 80% seen once. The specimen sequenced was PBMCs. These receptors all come from a man aged 35 to 55 in good health and CMV-seronegative.

The rearrangement links TRBV2 to TRBJ1-5; no reliable D call. V lost 4 bases and J lost 0, with 13 bases in between. The CDR3 is made up of 16 amino acids. Per germline, CDR1 SNHLY and CDR2 FYNNEI. The CDR3 region has the DNA TGTGCCAGCAGTGTTCGTCCAGAACATAGCAATCAGCCCCAGCATTTT. It yields the protein CASSVRPEHSNQPQHF.

CDR3 sequence (DNA): TGTGCCAGCAGTTTATCCACAGATAGCTATGGCTACACCTTC. This translates into CASSLSTDSYGYTF. This chain connects TRBV27 to TRBJ1-2, with D uncertain. V dropped 0 bases and J dropped 4 bases, with 9 bases sitting between them. Germline CDR1 and CDR2: MNHEY and SMNVEV (reference sequence). This CDR3 is 14 amino acids long.

The V gene is TRBV5-1, the J gene TRBJ2-6; 9 bases are shared with TRBD1. CDR3 length equals 16 residues. J lost 2 bases, V lost 7 bases, and 7 bases had no gene match. Germline V CDR1 and CDR2: SGHRS, YFSETQ. This CDR3 is CASAGTGSPGANVLTF. The CDR3 DNA sequence: TGCGCCAGCGCGGGGACAGGGTCTCCTGGGGCCAACGTCCTGACTTTC. The entire variable domain, with the rest obtained from reference TRBV5-1 and TRBJ2-6, is as follows: KAGVTQTPRYLIKTRGQQVTLSCSPISGHRSVSWYQQTPGQGLQFLFEYFSETQRNKGNFPGRFSGRQFSNSRSEMNVSTLELGDSALYLCASAGTGSPGANVLTFGAGSRLTVL.

V gene TRBV29-1 combines with J gene TRBJ2-1; tentatively, D is TRBD1 (6 bases). In germline, CDR1 is SQVTM, CDR2 ANQGSEA. The CDR3 is 13 amino acids. V lost 3 bases to trimming and J lost 7 bases, with 13 bases between them. The CDR3, as DNA: TGCAGCGTTGACAGGGGTAGCCCTAATGAGCAGTTCTTC. Protein product: CSVDRGSPNEQFF.

A few counts support this clone. The gene calls are TRBV11-2 and TRBJ2-3, with D unresolved. CDR1 is SGHAT, CDR2 FQNNGV, per germline. The CDR3 is made up of 15 amino acids. Deletions cut 0 bases from V and 2 bases from J, with 9 bases between. The chain's CDR3 is CASSLEVAITDTQYF. CDR3 coding DNA: TGTGCCAGCAGCTTAGAGGTAGCCATCACAGATACGCAGTATTTT.

The V gene is TRBV27, the J gene TRBJ1-4; D is possibly TRBD1 (5 bases). V gave up 4 bases and J gave up 4 bases, with 10 bases separating them. The germline CDR1 and CDR2 sequences are MNHEY and SMNVEV (reference sequence). CDR3 length: 14 amino acids. The CDR3: CASSSQGLNEKLFF. DNA of the CDR3: TGTGCCAGCAGTTCCCAGGGTCTTAATGAAAAACTGTTTTTT.

The gene calls are TRBV5-1 and TRBJ1-5; 9 bases are a match to TRBD1. In germline, CDR1 is SGHRS, CDR2 YFSETQ. There are 15 residues in the CDR3. V dropped 4 bases and J dropped 0; count of bases not matched to a gene: 2. DNA of the CDR3: TGCGCCAGCAGCCCGGGACAGGGTAGCAATCAGCCCCAGCATTTT. Translation: CASSPGQGSNQPQHF. Drawing the rest from reference TRBV5-1 and TRBJ1-5, the complete variable domain is KAGVTQTPRYLIKTRGQQVTLSCSPISGHRSVSWYQQTPGQGLQFLFEYFSETQRNKGNFPGRFSGRQFSNSRSEMNVSTLELGDSALYLCASSPGQGSNQPQHFGDGTRLSIL.

The genes are TRBV7-8 and TRBJ1-1; unclear D gene. The CDR3 sequence is 15 residues long. Germline V gene sequence: CDR1 SGHVS, CDR2 FQNEAQ. The germline V and J ends were trimmed by 1 base and 1 base, with 10 bases remaining between them. The CDR3 DNA is TGTGCCAGCAGCTTAGAAGACAACTCGAACACTGAAGCTTTCTTT. As protein: CASSLEDNSNTEAFF.

In this sample, this clone turned up once. The chain couples TRBV28 to TRBJ2-1; 10 bases agree with TRBD2. The CDR3 has 15 amino acids. With 4 bases clipped from V and 2 bases from J, the junction kept 2 bases outside the gene matches. Germline assignment: CDR1 MDHEN and CDR2 SYDVKM. The CDR3 DNA reads as TGTGCCAGCAGTTGGCTAGCGGGAGCCTACAATGAGCAGTTCTTC. Protein sequence: CASSWLAGAYNEQFF.

This rearrangement joins TRBV29-1 to TRBJ2-6; D is undetermined. Germline V gene data show CDR1 as SQVTM and CDR2 as ANQGSEA. The CDR3 runs 14 residues. V lost 4 bases to trimming and J lost 0 bases, with 7 bases between them. The DNA for the CDR3 is TGCAGCGTTGTGTCCCTCTCTGGGGCCAACGTCCTGACTTTC. It codes for CSVVSLSGANVLTF.

The rearrangement uses TRBV7-2 and TRBJ2-1; 10 bases match TRBD2. J was trimmed by 0 bases and V by 2 bases; bases with no gene match: 1. Germline CDR1 reads SGHTA; CDR2 reads FQGNSA. The length of the CDR3 is 16 residues. CDR3 sequence: CASSLSGRVSYNEQFF. The CDR3 nucleotides read TGTGCCAGCAGCTTAAGCGGGAGGGTCTCCTACAATGAGCAGTTCTTC. Supplemented by reference TRBV7-2 and TRBJ2-1, the full variable domain reads GAGVSQSPSNKVTEKGKDVELRCDPISGHTALYWYRQSLGQGLEFLIYFQGNSAPDKSGLPSDRFSAERTGGSVSTLTIQRTQQEDSAVYLCASSLSGRVSYNEQFFGPGTRLTVL.

The chain carries TRBV15 and TRBJ2-7, with TRBD2 matching over 7 bases. The CDR3 consists of 16 residues. V dropped 0 bases and J dropped 3; count of bases not matched to a gene: 8. From germline, CDR1 is LNHNV and CDR2 YYDKDF (reference sequence). CDR3: CATSRDRDYSYYEQYV. CDR3 sequence (DNA): TGTGCCACCAGCAGAGACCGGGACTATTCATACTACGAGCAGTACGTC.

This chain connects TRBV5-1 to TRBJ2-5; 7 nucleotides match TRBD2. The CDR3 runs 14 residues. Trimming removed 0 bases from V and 2 bases from J; junction bases left unmatched: 1. Germline lookup yields CDR1 SGHRS and CDR2 YFSETQ. CDR3 nucleotide sequence: TGCGCCAGCAGCTTGGGCGGGGGTCAAGAGACCCAGTACTTC. Translating it yields CASSLGGGQETQYF.

This clone was seen only once. This rearrangement joins TRBV2 to TRBJ1-1; D remains unclear. The germline gives CDR1 SNHLY, CDR2 FYNNEI. V lost 6 bases, J lost 4 bases, and 15 bases lay in between. This CDR3 region has 14 residues. CDR3: CASRTREGGTEAFF. The CDR3 region has the DNA TGTGCCAGCAGAACCCGGGAGGGCGGCACTGAAGCTTTCTTT.